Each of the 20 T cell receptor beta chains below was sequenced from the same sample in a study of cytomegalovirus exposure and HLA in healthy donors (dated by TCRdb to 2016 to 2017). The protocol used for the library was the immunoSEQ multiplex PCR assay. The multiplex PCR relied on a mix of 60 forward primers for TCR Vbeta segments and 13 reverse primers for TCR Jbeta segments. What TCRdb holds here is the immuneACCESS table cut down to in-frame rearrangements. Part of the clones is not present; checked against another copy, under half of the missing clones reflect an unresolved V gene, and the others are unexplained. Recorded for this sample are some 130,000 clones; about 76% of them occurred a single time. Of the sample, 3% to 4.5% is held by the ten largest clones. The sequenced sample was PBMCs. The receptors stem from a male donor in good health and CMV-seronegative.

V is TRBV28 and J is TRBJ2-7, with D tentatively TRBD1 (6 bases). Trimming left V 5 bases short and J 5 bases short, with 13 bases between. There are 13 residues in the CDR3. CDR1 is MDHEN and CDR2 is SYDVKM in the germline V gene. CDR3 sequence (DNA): TGTGCCAGCAGTCGGACAGAAGTAAACGAGCAGTACTTC. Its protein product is CASSRTEVNEQYF. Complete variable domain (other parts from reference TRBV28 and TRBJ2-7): DVKVTQSSRYLVKRTGEKVFLECVQDMDHENMFWYRQDPGLGLRLIYFSYDVKMKEKGDIPEGYSVSREKKERFSLILESASTNQTSMYLCASSRTEVNEQYFGPGTRLTVT.

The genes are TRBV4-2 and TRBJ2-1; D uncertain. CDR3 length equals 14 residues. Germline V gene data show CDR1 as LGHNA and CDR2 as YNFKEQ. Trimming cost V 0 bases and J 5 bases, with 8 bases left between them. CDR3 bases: TGTGCCAGCAGCCAAGAGGGTGGGCACAATGAGCAGTTCTTC. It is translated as CASSQEGGHNEQFF.

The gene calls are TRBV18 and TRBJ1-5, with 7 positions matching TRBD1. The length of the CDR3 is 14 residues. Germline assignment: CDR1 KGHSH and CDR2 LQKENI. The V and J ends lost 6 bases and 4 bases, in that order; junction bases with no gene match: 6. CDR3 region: CASSTTGRNQPQHF. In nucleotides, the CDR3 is TGTGCCAGCTCGACGACAGGGAGGAATCAGCCCCAGCATTTT. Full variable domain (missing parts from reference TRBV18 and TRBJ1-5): NAGVMQNPRHLVRRRGQEARLRCSPMKGHSHVYWYRQLPEEGLKFMVYLQKENIIDESGMPKERFSAEFPKEGPSILRIQQVVRGDSAAYFCASSTTGRNQPQHFGDGTRLSIL.

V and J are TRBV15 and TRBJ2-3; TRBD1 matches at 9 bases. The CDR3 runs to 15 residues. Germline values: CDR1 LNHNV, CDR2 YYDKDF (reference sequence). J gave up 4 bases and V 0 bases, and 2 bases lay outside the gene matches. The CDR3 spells CATSRDTGGADTQYF. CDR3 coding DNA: TGTGCCACCAGCAGAGACACAGGGGGCGCAGATACGCAGTATTTT.

The CDR3 DNA reads as TGTGCCAGCAGAATAGGACAGGGGAATGGCTACACCTTC. Protein sequence: CASRIGQGNGYTF. The chain combines TRBV2 with TRBJ1-2, with 9 bases identical to TRBD1. Germline V gene lookup returns CDR1 SNHLY and CDR2 FYNNEI. The CDR3 spans 13 residues. The J segment lost 6 bases and the V segment lost 6 bases, leaving 5 bases of the junction unmatched.

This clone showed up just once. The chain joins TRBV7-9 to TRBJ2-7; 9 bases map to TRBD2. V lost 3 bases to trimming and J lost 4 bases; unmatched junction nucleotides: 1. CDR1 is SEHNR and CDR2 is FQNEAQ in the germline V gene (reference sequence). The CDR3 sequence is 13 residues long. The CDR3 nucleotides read TGTGCCAGCAGCTTCACTAGCGGGTACGAGCAGTACTTC. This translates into CASSFTSGYEQYF.

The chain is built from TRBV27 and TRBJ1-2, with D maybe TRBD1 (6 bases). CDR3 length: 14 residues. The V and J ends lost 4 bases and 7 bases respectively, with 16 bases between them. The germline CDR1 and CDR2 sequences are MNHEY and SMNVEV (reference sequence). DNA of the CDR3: TGTGCCAGCAGTTATAATGGGGGCCCCGTTGGCTACACCTTC. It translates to CASSYNGGPVGYTF.

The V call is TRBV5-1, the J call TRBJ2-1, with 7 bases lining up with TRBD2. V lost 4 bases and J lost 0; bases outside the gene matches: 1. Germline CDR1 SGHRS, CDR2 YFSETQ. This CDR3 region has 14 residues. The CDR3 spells CASSSGDSYNEQFF. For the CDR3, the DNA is TGCGCCAGCAGCAGCGGGGACTCCTACAATGAGCAGTTCTTC.

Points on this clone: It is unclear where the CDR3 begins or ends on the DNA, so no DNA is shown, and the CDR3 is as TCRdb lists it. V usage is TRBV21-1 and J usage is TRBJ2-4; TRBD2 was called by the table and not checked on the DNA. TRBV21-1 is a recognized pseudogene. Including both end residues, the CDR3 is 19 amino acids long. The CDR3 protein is CASSKAAFGSGSGKNIQYF.

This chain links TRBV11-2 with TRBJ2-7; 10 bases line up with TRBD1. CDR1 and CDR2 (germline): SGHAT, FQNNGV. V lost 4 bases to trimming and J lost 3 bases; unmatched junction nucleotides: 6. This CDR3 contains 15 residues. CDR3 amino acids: CASSSGTGDHYEQYF. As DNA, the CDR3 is TGTGCCAGCAGCTCCGGGACAGGGGACCACTACGAGCAGTACTTC.

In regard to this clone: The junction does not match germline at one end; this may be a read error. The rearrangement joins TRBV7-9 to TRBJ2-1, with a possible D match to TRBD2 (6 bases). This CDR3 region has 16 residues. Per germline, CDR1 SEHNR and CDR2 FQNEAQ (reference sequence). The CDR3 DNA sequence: TGTTCCAGCAGCTTATACGTCCGGGAGTTTGGGGATGAGCAGTTCTTC. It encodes CSSSLYVREFGDEQFF.

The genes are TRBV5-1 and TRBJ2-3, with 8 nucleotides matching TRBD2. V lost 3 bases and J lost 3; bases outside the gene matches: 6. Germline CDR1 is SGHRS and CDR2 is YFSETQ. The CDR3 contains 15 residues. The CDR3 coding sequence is TGCGCCAGCAGCTCAAGCGGGGGAGAAACAGATACGCAGTATTTT. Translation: CASSSSGGETDTQYF.

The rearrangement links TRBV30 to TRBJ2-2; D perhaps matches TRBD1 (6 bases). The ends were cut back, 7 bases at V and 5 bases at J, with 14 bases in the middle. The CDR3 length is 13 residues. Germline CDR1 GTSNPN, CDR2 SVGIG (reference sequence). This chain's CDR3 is CAYPYRETGELFF. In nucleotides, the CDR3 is TGTGCCTACCCTTACAGGGAAACCGGGGAGCTGTTTTTT.

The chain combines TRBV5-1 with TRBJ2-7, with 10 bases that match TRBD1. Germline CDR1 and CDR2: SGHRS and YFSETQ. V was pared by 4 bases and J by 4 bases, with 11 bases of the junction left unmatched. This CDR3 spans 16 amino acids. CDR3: CASSQDPTGGMYEQYF. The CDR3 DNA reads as TGCGCCAGCAGCCAGGATCCGACAGGGGGCATGTACGAGCAGTACTTC. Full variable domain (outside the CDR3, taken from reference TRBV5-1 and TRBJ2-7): KAGVTQTPRYLIKTRGQQVTLSCSPISGHRSVSWYQQTPGQGLQFLFEYFSETQRNKGNFPGRFSGRQFSNSRSEMNVSTLELGDSALYLCASSQDPTGGMYEQYFGPGTRLTVT.

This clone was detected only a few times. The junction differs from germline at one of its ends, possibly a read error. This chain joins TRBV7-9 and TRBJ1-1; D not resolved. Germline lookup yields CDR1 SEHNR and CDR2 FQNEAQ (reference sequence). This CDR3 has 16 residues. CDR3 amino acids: CSSSPEGTTVNTEAFF. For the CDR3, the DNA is TGTTCCAGCAGCCCCGAGGGTACTACAGTGAACACTGAAGCTTTCTTT.

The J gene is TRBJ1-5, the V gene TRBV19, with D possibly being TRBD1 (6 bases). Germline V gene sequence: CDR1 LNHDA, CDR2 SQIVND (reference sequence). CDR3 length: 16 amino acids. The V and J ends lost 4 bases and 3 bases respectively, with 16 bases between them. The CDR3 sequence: CASSSYPGQTNQPQHF. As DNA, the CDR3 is TGTGCCAGTAGTAGCTACCCGGGACAAACCAATCAGCCCCAGCATTTT.

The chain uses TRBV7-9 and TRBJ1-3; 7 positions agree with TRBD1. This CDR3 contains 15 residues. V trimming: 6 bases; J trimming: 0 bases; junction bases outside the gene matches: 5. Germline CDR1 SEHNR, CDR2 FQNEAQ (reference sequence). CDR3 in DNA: TGTGCCAGCAGTCCCGGGGACAGCTCTGGAAACACCATATATTTT. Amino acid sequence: CASSPGDSSGNTIYF.

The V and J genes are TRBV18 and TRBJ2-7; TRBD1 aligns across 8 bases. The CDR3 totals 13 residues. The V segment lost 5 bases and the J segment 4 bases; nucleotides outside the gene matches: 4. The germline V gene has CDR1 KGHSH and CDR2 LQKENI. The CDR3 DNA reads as TGTGCCAGCTCAAAACAGGGGGAGTACGAGCAGTACTTC. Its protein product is CASSKQGEYEQYF.

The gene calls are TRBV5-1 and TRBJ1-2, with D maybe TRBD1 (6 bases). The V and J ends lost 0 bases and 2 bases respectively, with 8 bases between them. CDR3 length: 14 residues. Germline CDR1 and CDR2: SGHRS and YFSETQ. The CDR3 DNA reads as TGCGCCAGCAGCTTGGAGGGGGTAAACTATGGCTACACCTTC. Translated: CASSLEGVNYGYTF.

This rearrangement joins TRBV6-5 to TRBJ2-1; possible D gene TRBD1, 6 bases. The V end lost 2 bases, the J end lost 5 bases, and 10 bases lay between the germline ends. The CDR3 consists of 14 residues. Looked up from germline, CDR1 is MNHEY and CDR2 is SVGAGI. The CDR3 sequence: CASSYVGGDNEQFF. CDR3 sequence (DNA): TGTGCCAGCAGTTACGTAGGGGGAGACAATGAGCAGTTCTTC.